Below, 22 T cell receptor beta chains from the same sample are listed, as sequenced in a study of T cell responses to AZD1222 COVID-19 vaccine. TCRdb's copy holds only in-frame clones and misses some; the assay was immunoSEQ multiplex PCR. The sample lists more than 100,000 clones; about 87% were seen once. The sample was peripheral blood, taken on day 0 of AZD1222 vaccination. These receptors were taken from an adult in good health.

This clone came up once. V and J are TRBV11-2 and TRBJ2-2; weak D call: TRBD2 (6 bases). CDR1 and CDR2 (germline): SGHAT, FQNNGV. With 1 base removed from V and 1 base from J, the gap between germline ends came to 7 bases. The CDR3 covers 15 residues. The DNA of the CDR3 is TGTGCCAGCAGCTTAGTAGCGGAGAACACCGGGGAGCTGTTTTTT. It codes for CASSLVAENTGELFF.

The CDR3 DNA is TGTGCCAGCAGCGCGGGACAGGGGTTGGGCTACTATGGCTACACCTTC. Translating gives CASSAGQGLGYYGYTF. The rearrangement uses TRBV5-4 and TRBJ1-2; 10 bases are a match to TRBD1. This CDR3 region has 16 residues. Germline CDR1 SGHNT, CDR2 YYREEE (reference sequence). V trimming: 4 bases; J trimming: 3 bases; junction bases outside the gene matches: 9.

CDR3 region: CASSLGQGVNEAFF. CDR3 coding DNA: TGTGCCAGCAGCTTGGGACAGGGAGTGAATGAAGCTTTCTTT. The V gene is TRBV5-4, the J gene TRBJ1-1; 7 positions match TRBD1. The CDR3 runs to 14 residues. Germline values: CDR1 SGHNT, CDR2 YYREEE (reference sequence). The V and J ends lost 0 bases and 7 bases, in that order; junction bases with no gene match: 6.

This chain uses TRBV18 with TRBJ1-2; D gene uncertain. Germline lookup yields CDR1 KGHSH and CDR2 LQKENI. The CDR3 extends over 14 amino acids. V lost 1 base to trimming and J lost 2 bases, with 8 bases between them. The CDR3 loop reads CASSPQGPNYGYTF. The CDR3 coding sequence is TGTGCCAGCTCACCACAAGGCCCAAACTATGGCTACACCTTC.

This clone was counted between two and nine times. This chain links TRBV6-2 or TRBV6-3 with TRBJ2-2; 11 bases map to TRBD1. Per the germline V gene, CDR1 is MNHEY and CDR2 is SVGEGT. The trim removed 6 bases at V and 6 bases at J, leaving 6 bases unmatched. The CDR3 sequence is 15 residues long. CDR3 bases: TGTGCCAGCAGCAGCCAGGGACAGGGGGCCGGGGAGCTGTTTTTT. The encoded protein is CASSSQGQGAGELFF.

This clone was seen only once. The chain joins TRBV5-1 to TRBJ2-3; 7 bases line up with TRBD2. The V gene end was trimmed by 0 bases and the J gene end by 0 bases; junction bases not matched to a gene: 13. CDR3 size: 19 residues. Germline lookup yields CDR1 SGHRS and CDR2 YFSETQ. The CDR3 is CASSLAEKGLLTSTDTQYF. CDR3 bases: TGCGCCAGCAGCTTGGCCGAGAAGGGACTATTGACTAGCACAGATACGCAGTATTTT.

The chain couples TRBV9 to TRBJ2-6; D is undetermined. The germline V and J ends were trimmed by 4 bases and 1 base, with 9 bases remaining between them. Germline V gene data show CDR1 as SGDLS and CDR2 as YYNGEE. The CDR3 has 15 amino acids. The CDR3 loop is CASSPVGSGANVLTF. The CDR3 nucleotides read TGTGCCAGCAGCCCAGTGGGATCTGGGGCCAACGTCCTGACTTTC.

The CDR3 DNA reads as TGTGCCAGCTCACCCGACACACTGTCCGTTAATTCACCCCTCCACTTT. Encoded protein: CASSPDTLSVNSPLHF. This rearrangement joins TRBV18 to TRBJ1-6; D is unclear. V lost 3 bases, J lost 6 bases, and 15 bases lay in between. CDR1 and CDR2 (germline): KGHSH, LQKENI. The CDR3 is made up of 16 amino acids.

The J gene is TRBJ1-5, the V gene TRBV28; tentative D call: TRBD1 (6 bases). Germline V gene sequence: CDR1 MDHEN, CDR2 SYDVKM. V was cut by 8 bases and J by 1 base, with 6 bases left in between. CDR3 length equals 12 residues. CDR3 in amino acids: CASQGSNQPQHF. In DNA, the CDR3 is TGTGCCAGCCAGGGGAGCAATCAGCCCCAGCATTTT.

The chain is built from TRBV19 and TRBJ1-2; D perhaps matches TRBD1 (5 bases). Per the germline V gene, CDR1 is LNHDA and CDR2 is SQIVND (reference sequence). CDR3 length: 15 residues. Deletions cut 6 bases from V and 9 bases from J, with 23 bases between. CDR3 sequence: CASRGRDRDLSSYTF. The CDR3 region has the DNA TGTGCCAGTAGGGGGAGGGACCGGGACCTTTCGAGCTACACCTTC.

The genes are TRBV7-6 and TRBJ2-7; D may be TRBD2 (8 bases). Between the trimmed V and J ends, which lost 4 bases and 2 bases, there was a span of 18 bases. There are 16 residues in the CDR3. CDR1 is SGHVS, CDR2 FNYEAQ, per germline. The DNA for the CDR3 is TGTGCCAGCAGCTACGGCGGGGGGACAGAAGCCTACGAGCAGTACTTC. It encodes CASSYGGGTEAYEQYF.

This clone was seen only once. The J gene is TRBJ2-2, the V gene TRBV9; possibly TRBD1 for D (5 bases). Germline V gives CDR1 SGDLS, CDR2 YYNGEE. The V end lost 0 bases, the J end lost 4 bases, and 7 bases lay between the germline ends. The CDR3 has 14 residues. CDR3 nucleotides: TGTGCCAGCAGCGTAGCAGGGTTCACCGGGGAGCTGTTTTTT. This translates into CASSVAGFTGELFF.

The chain uses TRBV10-3 and TRBJ2-1; 9 positions match TRBD2. The trim removed 8 bases at V and 7 bases at J, leaving 15 bases unmatched. The CDR3 has 16 amino acids. Germline CDR1 and CDR2: ENHRY and SYGVKD. The CDR3 bases are TGTGCCATCGGTCCAAGGGTAGCGGGGGCGGGGAATGAGCAGTTCTTC. As protein: CAIGPRVAGAGNEQFF.

The chain recombines TRBV2 with TRBJ1-5; TRBD1 might be the D (6 bases). The CDR3 totals 14 residues. Germline CDR1 is SNHLY and CDR2 is FYNNEI. V dropped 4 bases and J dropped 3 bases, with 10 bases sitting between them. The CDR3 region has the DNA TGTGCCAGCAGTGTACAGGGTATCAATCAGCCCCAGCATTTT. This codes for CASSVQGINQPQHF. The full variable domain, completed using reference TRBV2 and TRBJ1-5, is EPEVTQTPSHQVTQMGQEVILRCVPISNHLYFYWYRQILGQKVEFLVSFYNNEISEKSEIFDDQFSVERPDGSNFTLKIRSTKLEDSAMYFCASSVQGINQPQHFGDGTRLSIL.

The CDR3 DNA sequence: TGTGCCAGCATCAAAGGGGAGGTTGGTTCCGAGCAGTACTTC. The encoded protein is CASIKGEVGSEQYF. The J gene is TRBJ2-7, the V gene TRBV2; tentative D call: TRBD2 (6 bases). The CDR3 has 14 residues. From germline, CDR1 is SNHLY and CDR2 FYNNEI. The ends were cut back, 7 bases at V and 6 bases at J, with 19 bases in the middle.

The chain links TRBV2 to TRBJ2-3; D tentatively reads TRBD1 or TRBD2 (5 bases each). Germline CDR1 is SNHLY and CDR2 is FYNNEI. Trimming took off 8 bases at V and 0 bases at J, with 15 bases between the two ends. This CDR3 region has 15 residues. This chain's CDR3 is CASYLGVFSTDTQYF. CDR3 DNA: TGTGCCAGCTATTTGGGGGTATTTAGCACAGATACGCAGTATTTT.

The J gene is TRBJ2-1, the V gene TRBV15; D could derive from TRBD1 or TRBD2 (6 bases each). Germline CDR1 LNHNV, CDR2 YYDKDF (reference sequence). Trimming pared 0 bases from V and 3 bases from J, leaving 15 bases between. This CDR3 spans 17 amino acids. The CDR3 bases are TGTGCCACCAGCAGAGATGTGACAGGACTATACTACAATGAGCAGTTCTTC. This gives the protein CATSRDVTGLYYNEQFF.

This chain uses TRBV27 with TRBJ2-2; no reliable D call. Trimming removed 7 bases at V and 3 bases at J, with 15 bases between. Germline values: CDR1 MNHEY, CDR2 SMNVEV (reference sequence). This CDR3 spans 15 amino acids. CDR3 sequence (DNA): TGTGCCAGCACCTTCCGCCAGAGCTACACCGGGGAGCTGTTTTTT. It translates to CASTFRQSYTGELFF.

This chain links TRBV6-5 with TRBJ2-2; tentative D call: TRBD2 (7 bases). V lost 3 bases, J lost 3 bases, and 14 bases lay in between. Germline assignment: CDR1 MNHEY and CDR2 SVGAGI. This CDR3 has 16 residues. The CDR3 loop is CASSYWGGPDTGELFF. Written as DNA, the CDR3 is TGTGCCAGCAGTTATTGGGGGGGGCCTGACACCGGGGAGCTGTTTTTT.

This clone has only one observation. The chain couples TRBV19 to TRBJ2-7; 9 bases fit TRBD2. This CDR3 is 15 amino acids long. The germline CDR1 and CDR2 sequences are LNHDA and SQIVND (reference sequence). The V segment lost 2 bases and the J segment 0 bases; nucleotides outside the gene matches: 2. CDR3 sequence: CASSIQRGASYEQYF. DNA of the CDR3: TGTGCCAGTAGTATACAGCGGGGGGCCTCCTACGAGCAGTACTTC.

The chain carries TRBV3-1 (or the pseudogene TRBV3-2) and TRBJ1-3; D unresolved. CDR1 and CDR2 from the germline V gene are LGHDT and YNNKEL (reference sequence). CDR3 size: 16 residues. Trimming removed 1 base from V and 0 bases from J, with 10 bases in between. This CDR3 is CASSQAHGPSGNTIYF. As DNA, the CDR3 is TGTGCCAGCAGCCAAGCCCACGGACCCTCTGGAAACACCATATATTTT.

The chain recombines TRBV11-2 with TRBJ1-4, with a weak D call TRBD1 (6 bases). Looked up from germline, CDR1 is SGHAT and CDR2 is FQNNGV. The CDR3 extends over 14 amino acids. Trimming pared 2 bases from V and 7 bases from J, leaving 11 bases between. The DNA of the CDR3 is TGTGCCAGCAGCTTAACGGGGGGCGCTGAAAAACTGTTTTTT. This encodes CASSLTGGAEKLFF.